Shown below are 5 T cell receptor beta chains from a single sample sequenced in a study of neurological immune-mediated disorders. TCRdb redid the calling of the 5' RACE reads with MiXCR, one entry per CDR3 protein. The table includes fewer than 85,000 distinct CDR3 sequences, roughly 4.8% detected once. The sample was PBMCs. The receptors derive from a woman in her thirties with multiple sclerosis.

The chain carries TRBV7-2 and TRBJ2-1, with TRBD1 matching over 7 bases. CDR3 size: 15 residues. The V segment lost 3 bases and the J segment 0 bases; nucleotides outside the gene matches: 2. Germline V gene sequence: CDR1 SGHTA, CDR2 FQGNSA. CDR3 loop: CASSLDRNSYNEQFF. In DNA form, the CDR3 reads TGTGCCAGCAGCTTGGACAGGAACTCCTACAATGAGCAGTTCTTC.

The V gene is TRBV20-1, the J gene TRBJ1-2; D may be TRBD1 (5 bases). The CDR3 has 14 residues. Germline V gene lookup returns CDR1 DFQATT and CDR2 SNEGSKA (reference sequence). CDR3: CSGTPLGPNYGYTF. CDR3 nucleotide sequence: TGCAGCGGGACGCCGTTGGGTCCAAACTATGGCTACACCTTC.

This clonotype was detected ten times or more. This sequence joins TRBV20-1 and TRBJ2-1; D is unresolved. V dropped 7 bases and J dropped 7 bases, with 11 bases sitting between them. The CDR3 runs 11 residues. Per germline, CDR1 DFQATT and CDR2 SNEGSKA (reference sequence). In DNA, the CDR3 is TGCAGTGGGGCGGAGTTTAATGAGCAGTTCTTC. It codes for CSGAEFNEQFF.

This clonotype was counted only a few times. This chain uses TRBV12-3 or TRBV12-4 with TRBJ2-1, with 9 bases matching TRBD1. With V trimmed by 4 bases and J by 6 bases, 4 bases remained unmatched. The CDR3 is made up of 14 amino acids. The CDR3 nucleotides are TGTGCCAGCAGTTACGGGACAGGGATCAATGAGCAGTTCTTC. The encoded protein is CASSYGTGINEQFF.

Only a few counts were recorded for this clonotype. This chain connects TRBV5-1 to TRBJ2-1; 8 bases are a match to TRBD2. With 4 bases clipped from V and 9 bases from J, the junction kept 15 bases outside the gene matches. The CDR3 runs to 16 residues. Germline CDR1 SGHRS, CDR2 YFSETQ. The CDR3 loop reads CASSPWGERESGEQFF. The CDR3 DNA reads as TGCGCCAGCAGCCCCTGGGGGGAGCGGGAGTCGGGTGAGCAGTTCTTC.